This passage covers 14 T cell receptor beta chains from one sample sequenced in a study of T cell responses to AZD1222 COVID-19 vaccine. Clones were sequenced by immunoSEQ multiplex PCR, and TCRdb holds only the in-frame ones, with some missing. The sample lists 95,000 to 150,000 clones; around 82% were seen once. Sequences were derived from peripheral blood, sampled on day 0 of AZD1222 vaccination. Receptors originate from an adult in good health.

Regarding this clone: Other DNA variants within this sample encode the same CDR3. The V gene is TRBV27, the J gene TRBJ2-7; a possible D gene is TRBD2 (6 bases). CDR1 and CDR2 from the germline V gene are MNHEY and SMNVEV (reference sequence). The CDR3 has 11 amino acids. V lost 5 bases to trimming and J lost 7 bases, with 9 bases between them. The CDR3 loop is CASSLGGEQYF. CDR3 DNA: TGTGCCAGCAGTCTAGGAGGGGAGCAGTACTTC.

Here the CDR3 DNA reads TGTGCCAGCAGCTCGAGGGGGTACGGCAGTGAGCAGTTCTTC. Translated, it gives CASSSRGYGSEQFF. The chain carries TRBV11-2 and TRBJ2-1; tentatively, D is TRBD1 (6 bases). V gave up 4 bases and J gave up 9 bases, with 16 bases separating them. Germline loops: CDR1 SGHAT, CDR2 FQNNGV. This CDR3 has 14 amino acids.

This clone came up a few times. This sequence joins TRBV19 and TRBJ2-1; D unclear. This CDR3 spans 13 amino acids. Trimming removed 1 base from V and 8 bases from J, with 9 bases in between. The germline CDR1 and CDR2 sequences are LNHDA and SQIVND (reference sequence). CDR3 in amino acids: CASSIGVDDEQFF. CDR3 bases: TGTGCCAGTAGTATAGGGGTTGATGATGAGCAGTTCTTC.

CDR3 nucleotides: TGTGCCAGCAGCCAGGCGACAGGGTCTGGAAACACCATATATTTT. Protein sequence: CASSQATGSGNTIYF. The chain joins TRBV3-1 (or the pseudogene TRBV3-2) to TRBJ1-3; 7 bases line up with TRBD1. This CDR3 region has 15 residues. Per the germline V gene, CDR1 is LGHDT and CDR2 is YNNKEL (reference sequence). J was trimmed by 1 base and V by 3 bases; bases with no gene match: 3.

This chain joins TRBV24-1 and TRBJ1-5, with D perhaps TRBD1 (5 bases). The CDR3 covers 15 residues. Between the trimmed V and J ends, which lost 6 bases and 2 bases, there was a span of 13 bases. Germline V lookup: CDR1 KGHDR, CDR2 SFDVKD. Here the CDR3 DNA reads TGTGCCACCAGTTTGGGCAGGGTCGGCAATCAGCCCCAGCATTTT. This gives the protein CATSLGRVGNQPQHF.

The J gene is TRBJ2-3, the V gene TRBV19, with 7 bases identical to TRBD2. This CDR3 region has 15 residues. Germline V CDR1 and CDR2: LNHDA, SQIVND (reference sequence). V was clipped by 3 bases and J by 0 bases; unmatched bases: 3. CDR3 amino acids: CASSIQRGSTDTQYF. The CDR3 DNA sequence: TGTGCCAGTAGTATTCAGCGGGGCAGCACAGATACGCAGTATTTT.

In its sample, this clone was seen once. This chain joins TRBV7-9 and TRBJ1-1; weak D call: TRBD1 (5 bases). Germline lookup yields CDR1 SEHNR and CDR2 FQNEAQ (reference sequence). Trimming cost V 2 bases and J 1 base, with 17 bases left between them. This CDR3 spans 17 amino acids. The CDR3 bases are TGTGCCAGCAGCTTAAACACTTGGGGCACAGAGAACACTGAAGCTTTCTTT. It specifies CASSLNTWGTENTEAFF.

This clone was counted only a few times. V usage is TRBV9 and J usage is TRBJ2-3; TRBD1 might be the D (5 bases). Trimming cost V 1 base and J 4 bases, with 13 bases left between them. Germline V CDR1 and CDR2: SGDLS, YYNGEE. This CDR3 spans 15 amino acids. The CDR3 region has the DNA TGTGCCAGCAGCGTAAGGGAAGGGGCTGCAGATACGCAGTATTTT. Its protein is CASSVREGAADTQYF.

The genes are TRBV6-1 and TRBJ1-6; D is perhaps TRBD1 (5 bases). CDR3 length: 19 amino acids. Trimming cost V 2 bases and J 9 bases, with 26 bases left between them. Germline lookup yields CDR1 MNHNS and CDR2 SASEGT. CDR3 nucleotide sequence: TGTGCCAGCAGTGAAAAGGGTGGGCGGCAGGGAAGGATAGGTTCACCCCTCCACTTT. This translates into CASSEKGGRQGRIGSPLHF.

The rearrangement links TRBV29-1 to TRBJ2-7, with 8 bases that match TRBD1. This CDR3 has 14 residues. CDR1 and CDR2 (germline): SQVTM, ANQGSEA. V dropped 7 bases and J dropped 5; count of bases not matched to a gene: 13. The CDR3 sequence: CSGRTGLSIHEQYF. The CDR3, as DNA: TGCAGCGGTAGGACAGGGCTCTCTATCCACGAGCAGTACTTC.

The J gene is TRBJ1-4, the V gene TRBV4-2; TRBD1 agrees at 9 bases. The V gene end was trimmed by 4 bases and the J gene end by 8 bases; junction bases not matched to a gene: 5. The CDR3 covers 14 residues. Germline V lookup: CDR1 LGHNA, CDR2 YNFKEQ. As DNA, the CDR3 is TGTGCCAGCAGCCCGGACAGGGGAGGCGAAAAACTGTTTTTT. Translated: CASSPDRGGEKLFF.

The CDR3 nucleotides are TGTGCCAGAAGCTTCCGGGACAGGGGCTACGAGCAGTACTTC. It is translated as CARSFRDRGYEQYF. J is TRBJ2-7 and V is TRBV5-3, with 10 bases lining up with TRBD1. TRBV5-3 is reported as an ORF; its role is uncertain. The V and J ends lost 2 bases and 3 bases, in that order; junction bases with no gene match: 2. There are 14 residues in the CDR3.

This clone came up a few times. The chain uses TRBV10-3 and TRBJ1-1; D not resolved. The V gene lost 2 bases and the J gene lost 3 bases, with 4 bases spanning the gap. The CDR3 runs to 12 residues. CDR1 ENHRY and CDR2 SYGVKD come from the germline V gene. CDR3 in DNA: TGTGCCATCAGTGAGCCTCACACTGAAGCTTTCTTT. Translation: CAISEPHTEAFF.

The rearrangement links TRBV7-9 to TRBJ2-7; D unclear. Trimming removed 0 bases from V and 2 bases from J, with 14 bases in between. Germline V lookup: CDR1 SEHNR, CDR2 FQNEAQ (reference sequence). This CDR3 contains 16 residues. The CDR3 coding sequence is TGTGCCAGCAGCTTAGCCGAATACCCAGCAGCCTACGAGCAGTACTTC. Protein sequence: CASSLAEYPAAYEQYF.